The entry below gives a single T cell receptor (beta chain) sequence along with its context. Its target is not known. The data derive from a study of identical twins. MiXCR, applied by TCRdb to the 5' RACE reads, yields one record per CDR3 protein. The table lists about 530,000 distinct CDR3 sequences, under 25% of them singletons. V was trimmed by 1 base and J by 8 bases, leaving 12 bases between them. This CDR3 contains 14 residues. Germline V CDR1 and CDR2: LGHDT, YNNKEL (reference sequence). Notes on the study in general: Monozygotic twins shared more out-of-frame TCR alpha than recombination models predicted. Insertions were fewer in abundant cord blood beta clonotypes, whereas memory repertoires showed none of this pattern.

This sample also belongs to another study, concerning yellow fever vaccine responses in identical twins. That source adds: It has been reported that, in twins, the vaccine T cell response seemed partly convergent and partly personalized.

The material sequenced was CD4+ T cells sorted from blood. The receptor was isolated from a woman aged 18-30 years in good health. The chain combines TRBV3-1 with TRBJ2-1; no clear D. CDR3 sequence (DNA): TGTGCCAGCAGCCAAGGACTGCTCAGCGATGAGCAGTTCTTC. Translation: CASSQGLLSDEQFF.